This T cell receptor beta chain was found in a study of T cell responses to AZD1222 COVID-19 vaccine. The repertoire was sequenced with immunoSEQ multiplex PCR; TCRdb's copy has only in-frame clones and lacks some. Of about 120,000 clones in the sample, around 85% are singletons; the top ten hold about 9.8%. Germline CDR1 reads LGHDT; CDR2 reads YNNKEL (reference sequence). The CDR3 contains 15 residues. V shed 3 bases, J shed 5 bases, and the junction held 4 bases outside the gene matches. This chain uses TRBV3-1 (or the pseudogene TRBV3-2) with TRBJ2-2, with 9 bases aligning to TRBD1. The sample was peripheral blood, taken on day 0 of AZD1222 vaccination. This receptor was obtained from an adult in good health. In DNA form, the CDR3 reads TGTGCCAGCAGCCACTCGGACAGGGGTACCGGGGAGCTGTTTTTT. Translated: CASSHSDRGTGELFF.